The 7 T cell receptor beta chains below come from one sample, sequenced in a study of T cell responses to AZD1222 COVID-19 vaccine. Assay: immunoSEQ multiplex PCR; the TCRdb copy retains only in-frame clones and omits some. The sample holds around 83,000 clones, approximately 90% seen once. This specimen was peripheral blood, taken on day 0 of AZD1222 vaccination. Source of these receptors: an adult in good health.

V is TRBV4-2 and J is TRBJ2-2; D perhaps matches TRBD2 (6 bases). Trimming removed 1 base from V and 1 base from J, with 10 bases in between. The CDR3 runs 16 residues. CDR1 is LGHNA, CDR2 YNFKEQ, per germline. DNA of the CDR3: TGTGCCAGCAGCCAAGTAGCGGACTTGAACACCGGGGAGCTGTTTTTT. Its protein product is CASSQVADLNTGELFF.

The chain combines TRBV18 with TRBJ1-3; 9 nucleotides line up with TRBD1. This CDR3 is built from 16 residues. Unmatched junction bases numbered 3, after V lost 3 bases and J lost 0 bases. CDR1 KGHSH and CDR2 LQKENI come from the germline V gene. CDR3 in DNA: TGTGCCAGCTCACCTTTGGGACAGGGCTCTGGAAACACCATATATTTT. It encodes CASSPLGQGSGNTIYF.

This chain uses TRBV6-5 with TRBJ1-3; D is undetermined. Germline lookup yields CDR1 MNHEY and CDR2 SVGAGI. The CDR3 loop spans 15 amino acids. Deletions cut 6 bases from V and 4 bases from J, with 16 bases between. The CDR3 nucleotides are TGTGCCAGCAGACGATTAGGGTCTACCGGAAACACCATATATTTT. Amino acids: CASRRLGSTGNTIYF.

The rearrangement links TRBV5-4 to TRBJ1-1; D might be TRBD1 (5 bases). Germline CDR1 is SGHNT and CDR2 is YYREEE (reference sequence). V was pared by 4 bases and J by 4 bases, with 17 bases between. This CDR3 has 15 residues. For the CDR3, the DNA is TGTGCCAGCAGCCTAGGGCAGGGATCGAGCACTGAAGCTTTCTTT. It is translated as CASSLGQGSSTEAFF.

A note on this clone: The sample holds other DNA sequences that translate to the same CDR3. The V gene is TRBV7-2, the J gene TRBJ1-3; D remains ambiguous. CDR1 is SGHTA, CDR2 FQGNSA, per germline. V shed 1 base and J shed 0 bases, with 4 bases lying between them. The CDR3 runs 14 residues. The CDR3 bases are TGTGCCAGCAGCTTAGTGAGCTCTGGAAACACCATATATTTT. Residues: CASSLVSSGNTIYF.

The rearrangement joins TRBV2 to TRBJ2-1; D assignment may be TRBD1 or TRBD2 (5 bases each). The CDR3 consists of 15 residues. Germline V CDR1 and CDR2: SNHLY, FYNNEI. V was cut by 6 bases and J by 6 bases, with 18 bases left in between. For the CDR3, the DNA is TGTGCCAGCAGCCAAGACGCCATGGGACCCAATGAGCAGTTCTTC. Its protein is CASSQDAMGPNEQFF.

This clone has just a few counts. The chain is built from TRBV21-1 and TRBJ2-3; the D call TRBD2 from the table was never checked on the DNA. TRBV21-1 is assigned pseudogene status. The CDR3 loop spans 15 amino acids. CDR3: CASSNCGERTDTQYF. For the CDR3, the DNA is TGTGCCAGCAGCAACTGCGGGGAGCGCACAGATACGCAGTATTTT.